The rows below give T cell receptor beta chains drawn from one sample of a study of radiation and T cells in renal cell carcinoma. This table comes from immunoSEQ multiplex PCR, and its TCRdb copy is limited to in-frame clones, with some not included. The sample includes some 97,000 clones, more than 65% seen only once; the top ten take 6% to 9%. The input for sequencing was blood, taken from a patient whose treatment included radiotherapy and nephrectomy. These receptors all stem from a man in his sixties with renal cell carcinoma. CDR3s include the opening cysteine and the closing phenylalanine or tryptophan. D genes are given only for firm matches. Part of the rows lack a size; the others show once, few, many or a class for expanded clones.

v_call	j_call	d_call	clone_size	cdr3_nt	cdr3_aa
TRBV10-1	TRBJ1-5	NA	NA	TGCGCCAGCAGTCCCGGGGCCGATCAGCCCCAGCATTTT	CASSPGADQPQHF
TRBV9	TRBJ2-3	NA	NA	TGTGCCAGCAGCCCCCGGGGGGCTAGCACAGATACGCAGTATTTT	CASSPRGASTDTQYF
TRBV10-1	TRBJ2-7	NA	NA	TGCGCCAGCAGGTACCCCGAGACAGCACCCTACGAGCAGTACTTC	CASRYPETAPYEQYF
TRBV19	TRBJ2-5	NA	NA	TGTGCCAGTAGTACAGAGCCAGAGACCCAGTACTTC	CASSTEPETQYF
TRBV7-6	TRBJ1-1	NA	NA	TGTGCCAGCAGCTTAGACAGGGCAGCTGAAGCTTTCTTT	CASSLDRAAEAFF
TRBV18	TRBJ1-1	TRBD1	few	TGTGCCAGCTCACCGAGACAGGGCACCGGCGAAGCTTTCTTT	CASSPRQGTGEAFF
TRBV6-1	TRBJ1-5	TRBD1	NA	TGTGCCAGCAGCCTTCGGACAGGGGATCAGCCCCAGCATTTT	CASSLRTGDQPQHF
TRBV28	TRBJ2-7	TRBD1	NA	TGTGCCAGCACGTCCCCTTGGGGACAGGCCTACGAGCAGTACTTC	CASTSPWGQAYEQYF
TRBV19	TRBJ1-1	NA	many	TGTGCCAGTAGCACGGCCGGCCCCGTGTATTACACTGAAGCTTTCTTT	CASSTAGPVYYTEAFF
TRBV5-8	TRBJ1-1	NA	few	TGTGCCAGCAGATCGGGGGCAGGGCCCGGGAGCACTGAAGCTTTCTTT	CASRSGAGPGSTEAFF
TRBV7-6	TRBJ1-1	TRBD1	NA	TGTGCCAGCAGCCGCCCAGGGGGGGCCCCGAACACTGAAGCTTTCTTT	CASSRPGGAPNTEAFF
TRBV19	TRBJ1-5	NA	NA	TGTGCCAGTAGTATCAGTACGGGGGGCAAAAATCAGCCCCAGCATTTT	CASSISTGGKNQPQHF
TRBV7-2	TRBJ1-5	NA	NA	TGTGCCAGCAGCTTACCAGGGATTAAGCCCCAGCATTTT	CASSLPGIKPQHF
TRBV5-6	TRBJ1-4	NA	NA	TGTGCCAGCAGCTTGCGATTCGGGGGGTTTGAAAAACTGTTTTTT	CASSLRFGGFEKLFF
TRBV6-5	TRBJ2-1	NA	NA	TGTGCCAGCAGTTCATTCGGGGGCTACAATGAGCAGTTCTTC	CASSSFGGYNEQFF
TRBV27	TRBJ2-5	NA	NA	TGTGCCAGCAGCCTTTCTGGTAGGAAAGAGACCCAGTACTTC	CASSLSGRKETQYF
TRBV18	TRBJ2-3	TRBD2	NA	TGTGCCAGCTCACCGTTGACTAGCGGGAGCTCAGATACGCAGTATTTT	CASSPLTSGSSDTQYF
TRBV7-2	TRBJ2-1	TRBD2	NA	TGTGCCAGCAGCATACTAGCGGGAGGATATGGGTACAATGAGCAGTTCTTC	CASSILAGGYGYNEQFF
TRBV4-1	TRBJ2-1	TRBD2	NA	TGCGCCATATCAGCGCGAGCGGGAGGAGACCCCTACAATGAGCAGTTCTTC	CAISARAGGDPYNEQFF
TRBV6-5	TRBJ2-3	NA	NA	TGTGCCACCGAGAGCACAGATACGCAGTATTTT	CATESTDTQYF
TRBV28	TRBJ2-2	TRBD2	NA	TGTGCCAGCAGCTCGGGACTAGCTGAGGCGCTGTTTTTT	CASSSGLAEALFF
TRBV19	TRBJ2-7	TRBD2	NA	TGTGCCAGTAGTATAGAAACGGGAGGTTCCTACGAGCAGTACTTC	CASSIETGGSYEQYF
TRBV7-8	TRBJ2-7	NA	NA	TGTGCCAGCAGCTTCTTGGGCTTAGCCTTGCAGTACTTC	CASSFLGLALQYF
TRBV19	TRBJ2-1	TRBD2	NA	TGTGCCAGTAGTAGTCAAACTAGCGGGAGTTTCTATGAGCAGTTCTTC	CASSSQTSGSFYEQFF
TRBV4-3	TRBJ2-3	TRBD2	NA	TGCGCCAGCAGCCCGGGGACTAGCGCTTTTCTAGATACGCAGTATTTT	CASSPGTSAFLDTQYF
TRBV5-1	TRBJ1-1	NA	NA	TGCGCCAGCAGCTTCGGTGACAGGAGTACCCCATTTGTAGCTTTCTTT	CASSFGDRSTPFVAFF
TRBV30	TRBJ2-7	TRBD1	few	TGTGCCTGGAGTGTAAGACCCAGGGGGAACGAGCAGTACTTC	CAWSVRPRGNEQYF
TRBV14	TRBJ2-1	TRBD2	once	TGTGCCAGCAGCCAACACTTAGCGGGAGGGGCATACAATGAGCAGTTCTTC	CASSQHLAGGAYNEQFF
TRBV7-2	TRBJ2-5	TRBD2	NA	TGTGCCAGCAGCTTAGCCTTATACCTAGCGGGAGGAGAGACCCAGTACTTC	CASSLALYLAGGETQYF
TRBV4-3	TRBJ2-7	NA	NA	TGCGCCAGCAGCCAAGATTGGACAGAGTCCTACGAGCAGTACTTC	CASSQDWTESYEQYF
TRBV19	TRBJ2-1	NA	NA	TGTGCCAGTAGTATAGACAGTATTCTCTACAATGAGCAGTTCTTC	CASSIDSILYNEQFF
TRBV27	TRBJ2-2	NA	few	TGTGCCAGCAGTTTAAGCCGACAGGTTCTCGGGGAGCTGTTTTTT	CASSLSRQVLGELFF
TRBV5-1	TRBJ1-2	NA	NA	TGCGCCAGCTCCTACATCCCCGGCACGCCGAACTATGGCTACACCTTC	CASSYIPGTPNYGYTF
TRBV7-9	TRBJ2-3	TRBD2	NA	TGTGTCACGGCGGGAGTGGTTTTTGATACGCAGTATTTT	CVTAGVVFDTQYF
TRBV5-1	TRBJ2-7	NA	NA	TGCGCCAGCAGCTTGGGAACGGGAACCTACGAGCAGTACTTC	CASSLGTGTYEQYF
TRBV9	TRBJ1-4	NA	few	TGTGCCAGCAGCGTAGGGGGCACCTTAGGTAATGAAAAACTGTTTTTT	CASSVGGTLGNEKLFF
TRBV19	TRBJ2-6	TRBD1	NA	TGTGCCAGTAGTAGCAGGGGGCTTGGGGCCAACGTCCTGACTTTC	CASSSRGLGANVLTF
TRBV7-2	TRBJ2-5	NA	few	TGTGCCAGCAGCCCGAAACGGCGGGTACAAGAGACCCAGTACTTC	CASSPKRRVQETQYF
TRBV15	TRBJ2-2	NA	NA	TGTGCCACCAGCGATGCCGGGACAAGCAACACCGGGGAGCTGTTTTTT	CATSDAGTSNTGELFF
TRBV25-1	TRBJ2-3	NA	NA	TGTGCCAGCAGCCCATCTGGGGGATACACAGATACGCAGTATTTT	CASSPSGGYTDTQYF
TRBV9	TRBJ1-2	NA	NA	TGTGCCAGCAGCGTAAGGGCAGGGCGCGGCTACACCTTC	CASSVRAGRGYTF
TRBV6-6	TRBJ2-5	NA	once	TGTGCCAGCAATATGGGGTTTCAAGAGACCCAGTACTTC	CASNMGFQETQYF
TRBV20-1	TRBJ1-2	NA	NA	TGCAGTGCTACCCCCGTCGCTGGCTACACCTTC	CSATPVAGYTF
TRBV29-1	TRBJ2-1	NA	NA	TGCAGCGTTGGGGACGCAGACAATGAGCAGTTCTTC	CSVGDADNEQFF
TRBV5-1	TRBJ1-1	NA	NA	TGCGCCAGCAGCTTGGCAGGTGAAACTGAAGCTTTCTTT	CASSLAGETEAFF
TRBV14	TRBJ2-7	NA	few	TGTGCCAGCAGCCAATTCTACGAGCAGTACTTC	CASSQFYEQYF
TRBV11-2	TRBJ2-5	TRBD2	NA	TGTGCCAGCAGCTCCCTTGGAGTAGCGGGATCGGAGACCCAGTACTTC	CASSSLGVAGSETQYF
TRBV6-5	TRBJ1-6	TRBD1	NA	TGTGCCAGCAGTTATACCGACAGGGGGAATTCACCCCTCCACTTT	CASSYTDRGNSPLHF